This TCR beta chain was identified in a study of T cell responses to AZD1222 COVID-19 vaccine. Study in general: Second-dose groups at about 4 or about 12 weeks were pooled.

Using immunoSEQ multiplex PCR, the repertoire was profiled, and TCRdb retains in-frame clones only, with some absent. The repertoire holds some 200,000 clones, with approximately 93% as singletons. Findings and caveats of the study: Of spike-specific TCRs, nearly half reportedly target regions left unmutated in variants. Baseline seropositives among AZD1222 recipients totaled only five or six.

A remark on this clone: The antigen remains unidentified.

Specimen: peripheral blood, collected on day 0 of AZD1222 vaccination. The sequence derives from an adult in good health.

The CDR3 nucleotides are TGCGCCAGCAGCGTGACAGCGAGCTCCTATAATTCACCCCTCCACTTT. Its protein product is CASSVTASSYNSPLHF. The rearrangement joins TRBV5-1 to TRBJ1-6, with a weak D call TRBD1 (5 bases). Germline CDR1 SGHRS, CDR2 YFSETQ. The V end lost 4 bases, the J end lost 0 bases, and 11 bases lay between the germline ends. The CDR3 runs 16 residues. The variable domain in full, completed from reference TRBV5-1 and TRBJ1-6, reads KAGVTQTPRYLIKTRGQQVTLSCSPISGHRSVSWYQQTPGQGLQFLFEYFSETQRNKGNFPGRFSGRQFSNSRSEMNVSTLELGDSALYLCASSVTASSYNSPLHFGNGTRLTVT.